This T cell receptor beta chain is from a study of shared clonotypes between healthy human individuals (dated by TCRdb to the early 2020s). About the full investigation: A few men and a couple of women, aged 18 to 49 years, made up the cohort. For each donor, three plates each were used for CD4 naive and CD4 memory, two plates were used for CD8 naive, and one plate was used for CD8 memory. To estimate repertoire size and how much clonotypes are shared between individuals, the study performed deep sequencing of blood TCR repertoires from five healthy adults. To increase sequencing depth and limit assay-specific biases, different laboratories used diverse techniques to prepare libraries and sequence TCR repertoires. Leukapheresis yielded between about 0.8 and 8.9 billion PBMCs per donor.

Via the germline V gene, CDR1 is SGDLS and CDR2 YYNGEE. From cysteine to phenylalanine, the CDR3 is 17 amino acids long. This entry keeps only the CDR3 DNA: 51 bases, framed from base 1. Compared with germline, V lacks 0 bases and J lacks 6 bases; bases without a gene match: 7. Donors were healthy HIV-negative adults with no recently reported acute infections or vaccinations. Every donor was a Caucasian adult living in Nashville, Tennessee, USA. Magnetic negative selection was used to enrich CD4+ T cells, after which naive cells were positively selected on CD45RA and the negative fraction became the memory subset. Blood was obtained by leukapheresis, after which PBMCs were separated by Ficoll-Histopaque density gradient centrifugation and cryopreserved in liquid nitrogen vapor phase. Analytical flow cytometry was used to check the purity and quantity of each magnetically sorted T cell population. Genomic DNA was isolated from each sorted fraction and quantified by UV absorbance on a Nanodrop 2000c.

What the work shows at the level of the full study, not this receptor alone: Naive subsets generally had larger estimated clonotype richness than memory subsets. Only blood was sampled, and tissue TCR repertoires likely differ from those in blood. Because the study included a small number of donors, the genetic and exposure-history diversity represented was limited. Based on pairwise subsampling, the degree of clonotype sharing among donors was expected to be affected by sequencing depth. Compared with non-shared clonotypes, the clonotypes found in all four sorted-subset donors had higher generation probabilities. About 5% of naive CD4, around 4% of naive CD8, approximately 2% of memory CD4, and about 0.4% of memory CD8 clonotypes were shared across several donors. Rarefaction of sorted-subset datasets indicated incomplete sequencing despite the large sequencing depth.

This clone was seen just once. This clone's antigen is unknown. Qualities for individual bases were not recorded, and no much larger clone is one base off. Using the deep immunoSEQ assay, multiplex PCR amplified TCR CDR3 regions from genomic DNA. For each cell subset, the extracted genomic DNA was distributed evenly across all wells of several immunoSEQ 96-well plates, and each plate served as one replicate. Each replicate PCR for sorted subsets received roughly 200 ng genomic DNA, equal to roughly 30,000 T cell genomes. Purified libraries were measured with a Qubit 3.0 fluorometer, size-checked on a Bioanalyzer 2100, and measured again with the KAPA Library Quantification kit. Each immunoSEQ 96-well plate was sequenced on its own single-read 150-cycle Illumina NextSeq 550 flow cell. On the study's bioinformatics: Because the immunoSEQ output held only junctional sequences and lacked quality scores, the filtering could not match the filtering applied to full-length reads. To assign V/J genes and CDR3, sequences were annotated using PyIR, a Python wrapper for IgBLAST v1.9, with IMGT germline references. Reads were filtered out if the reads had weak V/J assignments (E-value above 1e-6), no CDR3, stop codons, out-of-frame junctions, or ambiguous translated residues. V3J clonotypes were defined as sequences sharing the same inferred V gene, J gene, and CDR3 amino acid sequence. Percentage overlap between repertoires was calculated by dividing the number of shared unique clonotypes by the size of the smaller repertoire. Repertoire richness was assessed with RTK rarefaction, the Chao1 estimator, and Recon v2.1 estimates of unobserved clonotypes. Generation probabilities for all TCRbeta clonotypes obtained by the gDNA method from several donors were computed using OLGA. TCRdb provides this immuneACCESS table in a form limited to in-frame rearrangements. Some clones are lacking; in checked studies, under half of them reflect an unresolved V gene, and why the rest are absent is not known. That table gives V, J and clone size, and the DNA gave D and trimming. The sample contains about 2 million clones, 85% to 95% of them found a single time. The ten largest clones represent 0.13% of the sample.

The clonotype originates from a man aged 18-30 years in good health. Sequencing input: naive CD4+ T cells sorted from blood. The intended sense of this specimen's cell subset or site label: CD45RA+ positively selected. The chain uses TRBV9 and TRBJ2-1, with 12 bases aligning to TRBD2. The DNA sequence is given as TGTGCCAGCAGCGTAGAAAGGGGACTAGCGGGCCTCAATGAGCAGTTCTTC. Its protein reads: CASSVERGLAGLNEQFF.